Shown below are 30 T cell receptor beta chains from a single sample sequenced in a study of blood T cells in healthy people across ages. Combining a sample-barcoded 5' primer with a J-beta primer mix, a second PCR ran for about 6 to 12 cycles. Via MiXCR, TCRdb re-called the 5' RACE reads, giving one row per CDR3 protein. The sample yields about 590,000 distinct CDR3 sequences, about 30% seen once. Material: blood. The source of these receptors is a woman of 80 years or more in good health.

This clonotype has at least ten counts. V usage is TRBV27 and J usage is TRBJ2-1; 11 nucleotides match TRBD2. J lost 6 bases, V lost 5 bases, and 3 bases had no gene match. The CDR3 consists of 14 residues. The germline V gene has CDR1 MNHEY and CDR2 SMNVEV (reference sequence). In DNA form, the CDR3 reads TGTGCCAGCAGTCAAACTAGCGGGGGCAATGAGCAGTTCTTC. The encoded protein is CASSQTSGGNEQFF.

This clonotype was detected only a few times. This could be a read error, since a much larger clone is one nucleotide away. V usage is TRBV20-1 and J usage is TRBJ2-7; 7 nucleotides line up with TRBD2. Germline trimming cut 1 base from V and 7 bases from J; bases unmatched to any gene: 13. The CDR3 has 15 amino acids. Germline V gene lookup returns CDR1 DFQATT and CDR2 SNEGSKA (reference sequence). CDR3: CSARVLSGAYNEQYF. The CDR3 DNA reads as TGCAGTGCTAGAGTGCTGAGCGGGGCGTACAATGAGCAGTACTTC.

V is TRBV7-9 and J is TRBJ2-7; 8 positions match TRBD2. The germline CDR1 and CDR2 sequences are SEHNR and FQNEAQ (reference sequence). After removal of 5 bases from V and 0 bases from J, the junction contained 6 bases not matched to a gene. The CDR3 totals 15 residues. The CDR3 coding sequence is TGTGCCAGCAGCCCACATAGCGGGACCTCCTACGAGCAGTACTTC. This gives the protein CASSPHSGTSYEQYF.

Concerning this clonotype: This clone may be a read error of a much larger clone one base away. The V and J genes are TRBV12-3 or TRBV12-4 and TRBJ2-1; perhaps TRBD1 as D (6 bases). This CDR3 spans 15 amino acids. Deletions cut 6 bases from V and 10 bases from J, with 22 bases between. CDR3 sequence: CASSSAQGPRYEQFF. The CDR3 DNA is TGTGCCAGCAGCTCGGCCCAGGGGCCGCGATACGAGCAGTTCTTC.

The chain carries TRBV10-3 and TRBJ1-3, with 8 bases aligning to TRBD1. Germline lookup yields CDR1 ENHRY and CDR2 SYGVKD. Trimming at V came to 6 bases and at J to 0 bases, leaving 13 bases not matched to a gene. CDR3 length: 18 residues. The CDR3 region has the DNA TGTGCCATCAGCTATTCAGACAGGGGATCGAGCTCTGGAAACACCATATATTTT. It yields the protein CAISYSDRGSSSGNTIYF.

In this sample, this clonotype turned up a few times. This chain joins TRBV5-1 and TRBJ1-2, with a tentative D call TRBD1 (6 bases). Looked up from germline, CDR1 is SGHRS and CDR2 is YFSETQ. Trimming removed 0 bases from V and 8 bases from J, with 14 bases in between. This CDR3 has 14 residues. The CDR3 reads CASSLAGGAEGYTF. The CDR3 bases are TGCGCCAGCAGCTTGGCCGGGGGGGCTGAGGGCTACACCTTC.

This clonotype was detected only a few times. The CDR3 DNA follows: TGTGCCAGCAGGGAGGGGACAGTTAATTCACCCCTCCACTTT. This sequence encodes CASREGTVNSPLHF. The V and J genes are TRBV28 and TRBJ1-6; 7 nucleotides match TRBD1. J was trimmed by 6 bases and V by 6 bases; bases with no gene match: 5. The CDR3 consists of 14 residues. In germline, CDR1 is MDHEN, CDR2 SYDVKM.

This clonotype was picked up one time. The chain combines TRBV29-1 with TRBJ1-6; TRBD1 matches at 7 bases. Trimming took 6 bases from V and 6 from J; bases not matched to a gene: 5. There are 13 residues in the CDR3. Germline CDR1 SQVTM, CDR2 ANQGSEA. In DNA, the CDR3 is TGCAGCGTCGCCGGGACAGCTAATTCACCCCTCCACTTT. Its translation is CSVAGTANSPLHF. Combining the CDR3 with reference TRBV29-1 and TRBJ1-6 gives the whole variable domain SAVISQKPSRDICQRGTSLTIQCQVDSQVTMMFWYRQQPGQSLTLIATANQGSEATYESGFVIDKFPISRPNLTFSTLTVSNMSPEDSSIYLCSVAGTANSPLHFGNGTRLTVT.

This clonotype was observed at least ten times. The chain combines TRBV7-2 with TRBJ2-5; a possible D gene is TRBD2 (6 bases). V was shortened by 1 base and J by 5 bases, with 14 bases between the two germline ends. Germline CDR1 reads SGHTA; CDR2 reads FQGNSA. CDR3 length equals 15 residues. Here the CDR3 DNA reads TGTGCCAGCAGCTTAGAGGGCCGGGGGATGGAGACCCAGTACTTC. It encodes CASSLEGRGMETQYF.

The chain has TRBV7-1 and TRBJ1-4, with 12 bases that match TRBD1. TRBV7-1 is treated as an ORF (open reading frame) with a function not yet certain. The CDR3 is 15 amino acids. J was trimmed by 11 bases and V by 5 bases; bases with no gene match: 9. The CDR3 DNA is TGTGCCAGCAGCCAAACCGGGACAGGGGGCGAGAAACTGTTTTTT. This codes for CASSQTGTGGEKLFF.

In regard to this clonotype: The junction differs from germline at one of its ends, possibly a read error. J is TRBJ2-1 and V is TRBV29-1, with D possibly TRBD2 on 5 matching bases. The CDR3 has 17 residues. The germline V gene has CDR1 SQVTM and CDR2 ANQGSEA. CDR3 bases: TGCAGCGTTGAATCTCTGAGGTGGGCTAGCAGGAACGATGAGCGGTTCTTC. Its protein is CSVESLRWASRNDERFF.

This clonotype was detected many times. The chain joins TRBV7-9 to TRBJ1-2; D may be TRBD1 (5 bases). The CDR3 extends over 13 amino acids. Germline V gives CDR1 SEHNR, CDR2 FQNEAQ (reference sequence). The V gene lost 2 bases and the J gene lost 8 bases, with 12 bases spanning the gap. CDR3 nucleotide sequence: TGTGCCAGCAGCTTATTAACAGGAGGGGGCTACACCTTC. This translates into CASSLLTGGGYTF.

As regards this clonotype: One end of the junction is discordant with germline, which a read error may explain. This rearrangement joins TRBV12-3 or TRBV12-4 to TRBJ2-3; 12 nucleotides align to TRBD1. This CDR3 has 15 residues. The CDR3 spells CASRRDRGRADTRYF. The DNA for the CDR3 is TGTGCCAGCAGACGGGACAGGGGGCGCGCAGATACGCGGTATTTT.

Note on this clonotype: This may be a read error, as it is one base from a much larger clone. CDR3 in amino acids: CASQGLVGSSYNEQFF. CDR3 DNA: TGTGCCAGCCAAGGACTAGTGGGTAGCTCCTACAATGAGCAGTTCTTC. The chain has TRBV6-6 and TRBJ2-1, with 7 bases matching TRBD2. V lost 8 bases, J lost 0 bases, and 10 bases stayed unmatched. CDR3 size: 16 residues. CDR1 MNHNY and CDR2 SVGAGI come from the germline V gene (reference sequence).

Turning to this clonotype: The junction differs from germline at one of its ends, possibly a read error. The genes are TRBV7-7 and TRBJ2-1, with 8 bases fitting TRBD2. Germline values: CDR1 SSHAT, CDR2 FNYEAQ (reference sequence). There are 19 residues in the CDR3. CDR3 in DNA: TGTGCTAGCAGCTTAGGAGGCCCTGGGACTAGAAAGACCTACAATGAGCAGTTCTTC. Encoded protein: CASSLGGPGTRKTYNEQFF.

The rearrangement links TRBV5-1 to TRBJ1-2; 9 nucleotides agree with TRBD1. The germline V gene encodes CDR1 SGHRS and CDR2 YFSETQ. The length of the CDR3 is 14 residues. J gave up 4 bases and V 5 bases, and 6 bases lay outside the gene matches. The CDR3 is CASRKDRGGYGYTF. CDR3 nucleotide sequence: TGCGCCAGCAGGAAGGACAGGGGCGGCTATGGCTACACCTTC. Full variable domain (missing parts from reference TRBV5-1 and TRBJ1-2): KAGVTQTPRYLIKTRGQQVTLSCSPISGHRSVSWYQQTPGQGLQFLFEYFSETQRNKGNFPGRFSGRQFSNSRSEMNVSTLELGDSALYLCASRKDRGGYGYTFGSGTRLTVV.

This clonotype appeared many times. The genes are TRBV7-2 and TRBJ2-1; D gene unclear. The germline V gene has CDR1 SGHTA and CDR2 FQGNSA. The CDR3 totals 14 residues. V lost 3 bases and J 7 bases, leaving 13 bases between the germline ends. The CDR3 DNA reads TGTGCCAGCAGCTTCAACTCCGGATGGAATGAGCAGTTCTTC. It codes for CASSFNSGWNEQFF.

This chain connects TRBV7-9 to TRBJ2-5; possibly TRBD1 for D (5 bases). The J call is doubtful: the DNA matches TRBJ2-7 better. CDR3 size: 13 residues. Germline lookup yields CDR1 SEHNR and CDR2 FQNEAQ (reference sequence). The CDR3 DNA reads as TGTGCCAGCAGCTTAGATCCAGGGCTCGAGCAGTACTTC. This translates into CASSLDPGLEQYF.

CDR3 bases: TGTGCCAGCAGCTTAGGGGTAGGGGTCACAGATACGCAGTATTTT. This codes for CASSLGVGVTDTQYF. V and J are TRBV11-1 and TRBJ2-3; maybe TRBD1 (5 bases). The germline V gene encodes CDR1 SGHAT and CDR2 FQDESV (reference sequence). Trimming stripped 1 base from V and 2 bases from J, with 10 bases between. The CDR3 covers 15 residues. The whole variable domain, filled in from reference TRBV11-1 and TRBJ2-3, reads EAEVAQSPRYKITEKSQAVAFWCDPISGHATLYWYRQILGQGPELLVQFQDESVVDDSQLPKDRFSAERLKGVDSTLKIQPAELGDSAMYLCASSLGVGVTDTQYFGPGTRLTVL.

The V call is TRBV24-1, the J call TRBJ1-1, with D uncertain. This CDR3 comprises 14 residues. V was clipped by 3 bases and J by 3 bases, with 10 bases between them. Germline lookup yields CDR1 KGHDR and CDR2 SFDVKD. CDR3 in amino acids: CATSDGTRHTEAFF. CDR3 sequence (DNA): TGTGCCACCAGTGATGGAACAAGACACACTGAAGCTTTCTTT.

This clonotype was counted at least ten times. The V call is TRBV11-2, the J call TRBJ2-5, with D unclear. The CDR3 runs to 11 residues. The germline V gene has CDR1 SGHAT and CDR2 FQNNGV. V was pared by 2 bases and J by 11 bases, with 9 bases between. DNA for the CDR3: TGTGCCAGCAGCTTATACACTGAGCAGTACTTC. Its translation is CASSLYTEQYF.

This clonotype came up many times. This may come from a read error, since a much larger clone is one base off. The chain has TRBV6-1 and TRBJ2-5; D not certain. CDR1 MNHNS and CDR2 SASEGT come from the germline V gene. Trimming took off 6 bases at V and 11 bases at J, with 16 bases between the two ends. The CDR3 sequence is 12 residues long. CDR3 amino acids: CASRVSSNEQYF. The DNA of the CDR3 is TGTGCCAGCAGGGTTTCGAGCAATGAGCAGTACTTC.

This chain links TRBV20-1 with TRBJ2-3; TRBD2 matches at 7 bases. The CDR3 has 11 residues. Looked up from germline, CDR1 is DFQATT and CDR2 is SNEGSKA (reference sequence). CDR3 residues: CRGGIADTQYF. The CDR3 nucleotides read TGCAGGGGAGGGATAGCGGATACGCAGTATTTT.

Details on this clonotype: One base away lies a much larger clone, so this may be a sequencing read error. The rearrangement joins TRBV29-1 to TRBJ1-2; no clear D. Germline V gene data show CDR1 as SQVTM and CDR2 as ANQGSEA. CDR3 length: 12 residues. Here the CDR3 reads CSGEIGGYGYTF. CDR3 sequence (DNA): TGCAGCGGTGAAATTGGAGGGTATGGCTACACCTTC.

This clonotype showed up many times. V and J are TRBV6-2 or TRBV6-3 and TRBJ1-2, with a possible D match to TRBD1 (6 bases). The CDR3 spans 15 residues. V was cut by 6 bases and J by 7 bases, with 21 bases left in between. Germline V lookup: CDR1 MNHEY, CDR2 SVGEGT. This chain's CDR3 is CASRTGQHYYPGYTF. CDR3 in DNA: TGTGCCAGCAGGACCGGACAGCACTATTACCCTGGCTACACCTTC.

As for this clonotype: This sequence may be a read error, since a much larger clone differs from it by one base. V usage is TRBV5-1 and J usage is TRBJ2-5; D not certain. The last part of the DNA fits TRBJ2-7 better; the J call may be wrong. The CDR3 covers 15 residues. Germline V gene lookup returns CDR1 SGHRS and CDR2 YFSETQ. CDR3 residues: CASSLDGTSSDEQYF. DNA of the CDR3: TGCGCCAGCAGCTTGGACGGAACAAGCTCCGACGAGCAGTACTTC.

With regard to this clonotype: A much more abundant neighbour one base away suggests this may be a read error. V gene TRBV20-1 combines with J gene TRBJ2-1; TRBD1 agrees at 10 bases. V trimming: 3 bases; J trimming: 8 bases; junction bases outside the gene matches: 10. The CDR3 covers 15 residues. CDR1 DFQATT and CDR2 SNEGSKA come from the germline V gene (reference sequence). The CDR3 nucleotides read TGCAGTGCTAGCGTACAGGACAGGGGGTGGGATGAGCAGTTCTTC. Encoded protein: CSASVQDRGWDEQFF.

This clonotype was counted ten times or more. The V and J genes are TRBV5-1 and TRBJ2-3, with D maybe TRBD2 (5 bases). There are 14 residues in the CDR3. V lost 5 bases to trimming and J lost 0 bases, with 10 bases between them. Germline assignment: CDR1 SGHRS and CDR2 YFSETQ. CDR3 in DNA: TGCGCCAGCAGAGTTGGGAGCAGCACAGATACGCAGTATTTT. Protein sequence: CASRVGSSTDTQYF.

The rearrangement uses TRBV7-9 and TRBJ1-1; a possible D gene is TRBD1 (6 bases). V lost 0 bases and J 0 bases, leaving 17 bases between the germline ends. Germline assignment: CDR1 SEHNR and CDR2 FQNEAQ (reference sequence). The CDR3 consists of 18 residues. CDR3 protein: CASSLAYRQGTVNTEAFF. The CDR3 DNA follows: TGTGCCAGCAGCTTAGCCTACCGCCAGGGGACGGTGAACACTGAAGCTTTCTTT.

This clonotype was counted between two and nine times. One end of the junction does not line up with germline, which may come from a read error. The V gene is TRBV7-3, the J gene TRBJ2-1; TRBD2 aligns across 8 bases. Germline V lookup: CDR1 SGHTA, CDR2 FQGTGA. The CDR3 is 15 amino acids. CDR3 nucleotides: TGTACCAGCAGCTTACTCGCGGGGGGCACGGGTGAGCAGTTCTTC. It is translated as CTSSLLAGGTGEQFF.